This entry lists 12 T cell receptor beta chains sequenced from one sample in a study of T-cell reconstitution after alpha-beta-depleted transplantation in children. Study conclusions and caveats: T cells produced anew were the main source of T-cell counts and diversity one year after transplant.

The antigens for these receptors are not known. Preparation of the TCRbeta library was carried out with unique molecular identifiers. TCRdb reanalysed the PCR reads using MiXCR and keeps one entry per CDR3 protein. The sample includes about 300,000 distinct CDR3 sequences, over 7% of them seen just once. Sequencing used peripheral blood, obtained 360 days after TCRalphabeta/CD19-depleted stem cell transplant. These TCRs come from a female patient aged 2-10 years who had a stem cell transplant for Fanconi anemia, so the T cells may come from the graft donor.

This clonotype was seen repeatedly, ten times or more. The chain recombines TRBV12-3 or TRBV12-4 with TRBJ2-1; 12 bases match TRBD1. V lost 3 bases to trimming and J lost 4 bases; unmatched junction nucleotides: 25. The CDR3 loop spans 23 amino acids. CDR3 sequence: CASSLPGTGGSVMIPIMYNEQFF. For the CDR3, the DNA is TGTGCCAGCAGTTTGCCCGGGACAGGGGGCAGTGTGATGATCCCGATAATGTACAATGAGCAGTTCTTC.

This clonotype was counted ten times or more. V gene TRBV20-1 combines with J gene TRBJ2-7; weak D call: TRBD2 (7 bases). The germline V gene has CDR1 DFQATT and CDR2 SNEGSKA (reference sequence). V was shortened by 2 bases and J by 1 base, with 9 bases between the two germline ends. This CDR3 has 13 amino acids. The DNA for the CDR3 is TGCAGTGCTAGAAGGGGGGGTTCCTACGAGCAGTACTTC. Protein: CSARRGGSYEQYF.

Only a few counts were recorded for this clonotype. V is TRBV3-1 and J is TRBJ2-3, with 11 nucleotides matching TRBD2. The germline V gene has CDR1 LGHDT and CDR2 YNNKEL (reference sequence). V was clipped by 1 base and J by 4 bases; unmatched bases: 13. The CDR3 runs to 19 residues. In DNA, the CDR3 is TGTGCCAGCAGCCAAGTACGGACTAGCGGGCCCGGTGGGGCAGATACGCAGTATTTT. Amino acid sequence: CASSQVRTSGPGGADTQYF.

At least ten counts were recorded for this clonotype. The chain employs TRBV2 and TRBJ2-1; 7 bases map to TRBD2. The germline CDR1 and CDR2 sequences are SNHLY and FYNNEI. The CDR3 length is 15 residues. V was pared by 7 bases and J by 0 bases, with 6 bases of the junction left unmatched. CDR3 DNA: TGTGCCAGCAAGCGGGACCAAAGCTCCTACAATGAGCAGTTCTTC. The encoded protein is CASKRDQSSYNEQFF. Based on the CDR3 plus reference TRBV2 and TRBJ2-1, the full variable domain is EPEVTQTPSHQVTQMGQEVILRCVPISNHLYFYWYRQILGQKVEFLVSFYNNEISEKSEIFDDQFSVERPDGSNFTLKIRSTKLEDSAMYFCASKRDQSSYNEQFFGPGTRLTVL.

This clonotype has at least ten counts. The chain employs TRBV4-1 and TRBJ2-5; D ambiguous. V lost 1 base, J lost 1 base, and 7 bases lay in between. CDR1 is MGHRA and CDR2 is YSYEKL in the germline V gene. CDR3 size: 14 residues. CDR3 loop: CASSQGWGQETQYF. CDR3 nucleotides: TGCGCCAGCAGCCAAGGCTGGGGCCAAGAGACCCAGTACTTC.

This clonotype showed up many times. The chain couples TRBV4-2 to TRBJ2-2; unclear D gene. V was cut by 2 bases and J by 2 bases, with 3 bases left in between. The CDR3 has 13 residues. The germline gives CDR1 LGHNA, CDR2 YNFKEQ. CDR3: CASSQLNTGELFF. CDR3 sequence (DNA): TGTGCCAGCAGCCAACTAAACACCGGGGAGCTGTTTTTT.

CDR3 in amino acids: CASSQSLGEQFF. The CDR3 nucleotides are TGTGCCAGCAGTCAGAGTCTCGGTGAGCAGTTCTTC. V and J are TRBV7-3 and TRBJ2-1; unclear D gene. Looked up from germline, CDR1 is SGHTA and CDR2 is FQGTGA. The V end lost 6 bases, the J end lost 9 bases, and 12 bases lay between the germline ends. The CDR3 contains 12 residues.

This clonotype was counted a few times. The chain recombines TRBV5-1 with TRBJ1-1; 7 bases match TRBD1. The CDR3 extends over 14 amino acids. Trimming took 9 bases from V and 4 from J; bases not matched to a gene: 12. CDR1 and CDR2 from the germline V gene are SGHRS and YFSETQ. The CDR3 loop is CATSTTGFGTEAFF. The CDR3 coding sequence is TGCGCCACTTCAACGACAGGGTTCGGCACTGAAGCTTTCTTT.

This clonotype was detected ten times or more. The V call is TRBV5-1, the J call TRBJ2-1, with D uncertain. V was clipped by 2 bases and J by 5 bases, with 5 bases between them. The CDR3 is 12 residues long. CDR1 is SGHRS and CDR2 is YFSETQ in the germline V gene. CDR3 sequence: CASSFNDNEQFF. The DNA of the CDR3 is TGCGCCAGCAGCTTTAATGACAATGAGCAGTTCTTC. Using reference TRBV5-1 and TRBJ2-1 for the parts outside the CDR3, the full variable domain is KAGVTQTPRYLIKTRGQQVTLSCSPISGHRSVSWYQQTPGQGLQFLFEYFSETQRNKGNFPGRFSGRQFSNSRSEMNVSTLELGDSALYLCASSFNDNEQFFGPGTRLTVL.

Of note for this clonotype: A much larger clone lies one base from this, so it may be a read error. This chain links TRBV5-1 with TRBJ2-1; D possibly matches TRBD1 or TRBD2 (6 bases each). Germline values: CDR1 SGHRS, CDR2 YFSETQ. The CDR3 spans 16 residues. In DNA, the CDR3 is TGCGTCAGCAGCTTGTGGAGGGGGGCCACCTACAATGAGCAGTTCTTC. It is translated as CVSSLWRGATYNEQFF. Full variable domain (rest looked up from reference TRBV5-1 and TRBJ2-1): KAGVTQTPRYLIKTRGQQVTLSCSPISGHRSVSWYQQTPGQGLQFLFEYFSETQRNKGNFPGRFSGRQFSNSRSEMNVSTLELGDSALYLCVSSLWRGATYNEQFFGPGTRLTVL.

Ten or more counts support this clonotype. This chain connects TRBV12-3 or TRBV12-4 to TRBJ2-3; either TRBD1 or TRBD2 may fit D (7 bases each). This CDR3 is built from 16 residues. Trimming took off 5 bases at V and 9 bases at J, with 24 bases between the two ends. The CDR3 spells CASSILASRGGKTQYF. DNA of the CDR3: TGTGCCAGCAGTATACTAGCGTCCCGAGGGGGCAAAACGCAGTATTTT.

The CDR3 DNA sequence: TGCAGTGCCGTATCCGACAGGGGAGTTTACTACGAGCAGTACTTC. Translating gives CSAVSDRGVYYEQYF. V usage is TRBV20-1 and J usage is TRBJ2-7; 8 nucleotides match TRBD1. The junction had 13 bases not matched to a gene; V was cut back by 6 bases and J by 3 bases. This CDR3 is 15 amino acids long. CDR1 DFQATT and CDR2 SNEGSKA come from the germline V gene (reference sequence).